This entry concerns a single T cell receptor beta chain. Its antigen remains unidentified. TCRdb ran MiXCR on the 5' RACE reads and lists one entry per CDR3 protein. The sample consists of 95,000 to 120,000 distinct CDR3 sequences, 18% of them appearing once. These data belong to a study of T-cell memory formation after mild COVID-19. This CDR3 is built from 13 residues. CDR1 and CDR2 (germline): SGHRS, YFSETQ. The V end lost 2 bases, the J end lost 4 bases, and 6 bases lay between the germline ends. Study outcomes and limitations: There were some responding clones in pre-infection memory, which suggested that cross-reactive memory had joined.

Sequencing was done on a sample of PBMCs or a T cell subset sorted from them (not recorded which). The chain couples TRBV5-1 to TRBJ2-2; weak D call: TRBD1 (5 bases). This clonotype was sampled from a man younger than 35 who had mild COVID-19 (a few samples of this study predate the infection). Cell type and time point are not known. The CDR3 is CASSFDSTGELFF. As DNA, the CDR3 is TGCGCCAGCAGCTTCGACAGCACCGGGGAGCTGTTTTTT.